Below are 22 T cell receptor beta chains sequenced from a single sample in a study of blood T cell repertoires in COVID-19 (dated by TCRdb to 2018 to 2021). Libraries were built with the immunoSEQ multiplex PCR assay. Drawn from immuneACCESS, this table holds only the in-frame rearrangements with V and J called that TCRdb kept. Clones are partly lost; checked studies trace under half to an unresolved V gene and leave the rest unexplained. In all, the sample holds 250,000 or so clones, and approximately 86% of those were seen once. Around 1.5% of the sample lies in the top ten. Sequenced sample: peripheral blood. All receptors derive from a man of 80 years or more with acute or convalescent COVID-19.

Only one count was recorded for this clone. The CDR3 DNA reads TGTGCCAGCAGCTTAGGGACAGGGAGGAGGAATCAGCCCCAGCATTTT. Its translation is CASSLGTGRRNQPQHF. The rearrangement joins TRBV7-2 to TRBJ1-5; 8 bases line up with TRBD1. With 1 base clipped from V and 4 bases from J, the junction kept 6 bases outside the gene matches. Per germline, CDR1 SGHTA and CDR2 FQGNSA. This CDR3 has 16 amino acids. The full variable domain, in which reference TRBV7-2 and TRBJ1-5 provide the parts outside the CDR3, is GAGVSQSPSNKVTEKGKDVELRCDPISGHTALYWYRQSLGQGLEFLIYFQGNSAPDKSGLPSDRFSAERTGGSVSTLTIQRTQQEDSAVYLCASSLGTGRRNQPQHFGDGTRLSIL.

The J gene is TRBJ2-3, the V gene TRBV25-1; TRBD1 matches 7 bases. This CDR3 is built from 16 residues. The V gene's germline CDR1 is MGHDK and CDR2 SYGVNS. With 3 bases clipped from V and 3 bases from J, the junction kept 9 bases outside the gene matches. CDR3 region: CASSEAQGRVTDTQYF. CDR3 DNA sequence: TGTGCCAGCAGTGAGGCACAGGGGCGGGTAACAGATACGCAGTATTTT.

The chain links TRBV28 to TRBJ2-7; D possibly corresponds to TRBD2 (5 bases). Trimming shortened V by 7 bases and J by 3 bases, and 16 bases separated the two germline ends. Germline V gene data show CDR1 as MDHEN and CDR2 as SYDVKM. The CDR3 totals 14 residues. In DNA, the CDR3 is TGTGCCAGCACCACTCAGGACTTATTCTACGAGCAGTACTTC. It encodes CASTTQDLFYEQYF.

The rearrangement uses TRBV7-2 and TRBJ1-5, with no clear D. The V gene's germline CDR1 is SGHTA and CDR2 FQGNSA. This CDR3 is 15 amino acids long. V was shortened by 5 bases and J by 0 bases, with 11 bases between the two germline ends. In DNA form, the CDR3 reads TGTGCCAGCAGCGCCGAGCTTTATAGCAATCAGCCCCAGCATTTT. Protein: CASSAELYSNQPQHF. Looking up the rest from reference TRBV7-2 and TRBJ1-5 gives the full variable domain: GAGVSQSPSNKVTEKGKDVELRCDPISGHTALYWYRQSLGQGLEFLIYFQGNSAPDKSGLPSDRFSAERTGGSVSTLTIQRTQQEDSAVYLCASSAELYSNQPQHFGDGTRLSIL.

This clone has only a few counts. This chain links TRBV13 with TRBJ2-1; D might be TRBD2 (5 bases). CDR1 and CDR2 from the germline V gene are PRHDT and FYEKMQ (reference sequence). V dropped 1 base and J dropped 2 bases, with 12 bases sitting between them. The CDR3 is made up of 16 amino acids. The CDR3 is CASSLEVGVTYNEQFF. DNA of the CDR3: TGTGCCAGCAGCTTAGAAGTGGGAGTCACCTACAATGAGCAGTTCTTC.

The rearrangement links TRBV7-8 to TRBJ2-7; 9 positions match TRBD1. From germline, CDR1 is SGHVS and CDR2 FQNEAQ. The CDR3 loop spans 14 amino acids. Germline trimming cut 3 bases from V and 6 bases from J; bases unmatched to any gene: 6. The chain's CDR3 is CASSFSGTGFEQYF. CDR3 nucleotides: TGTGCCAGCAGCTTCTCCGGGACAGGGTTCGAGCAGTACTTC.

The CDR3: CATSSGRGQETQYF. The CDR3 DNA reads as TGTGCCACCAGCTCCGGACGGGGTCAAGAGACCCAGTACTTC. The rearrangement uses TRBV15 and TRBJ2-5, with D maybe TRBD2 (5 bases). The V gene lost 5 bases and the J gene lost 2 bases, with 12 bases spanning the gap. Germline loops: CDR1 LNHNV, CDR2 YYDKDF (reference sequence). The CDR3 contains 14 residues.

The chain links TRBV7-3 to TRBJ2-1; D might be TRBD1 (6 bases). The germline gives CDR1 SGHTA, CDR2 FQGTGA. V lost 5 bases to trimming and J lost 3 bases, with 14 bases between them. This CDR3 comprises 15 residues. CDR3 sequence: CASSPNGQFYNEQFF. The DNA of the CDR3 is TGTGCCAGCAGCCCCAACGGACAGTTCTACAATGAGCAGTTCTTC.

This chain links TRBV5-1 with TRBJ2-5, with a tentative D call TRBD2 (6 bases). The CDR3 length is 15 residues. Germline lookup yields CDR1 SGHRS and CDR2 YFSETQ. V lost 3 bases and J 3 bases, leaving 15 bases between the germline ends. For the CDR3, the DNA is TGCGCCAGCAGCTACCGCCCCGGAGGGGAAGAGACCCAGTACTTC. Translating gives CASSYRPGGEETQYF.

The J gene is TRBJ1-1, the V gene TRBV3-1 (or the pseudogene TRBV3-2), with D uncertain. Germline V gene lookup returns CDR1 LGHDT and CDR2 YNNKEL (reference sequence). Trimming cost V 6 bases and J 0 bases, with 11 bases left between them. The CDR3 covers 14 residues. CDR3 amino acids: CASSHPQLNTEAFF. In DNA form, the CDR3 reads TGTGCCAGCAGTCATCCACAGCTGAACACTGAAGCTTTCTTT.

This chain joins TRBV4-1 and TRBJ2-7; no reliable D call. Germline V CDR1 and CDR2: MGHRA, YSYEKL. Trimming took 0 bases from V and 4 from J, leaving 7 bases between them. The CDR3 runs to 13 residues. CDR3 nucleotide sequence: TGCGCCAGCAGCCAAGATCGAGAATACGAGCAGTACTTC. Protein product: CASSQDREYEQYF.

The V and J genes are TRBV19 and TRBJ1-2; 8 positions agree with TRBD1. Germline CDR1 LNHDA, CDR2 SQIVND (reference sequence). After removal of 3 bases from V and 6 bases from J, the junction contained 12 bases not matched to a gene. The CDR3 extends over 16 amino acids. The CDR3 sequence is CASSIIRQGSHNGYTF. CDR3 coding DNA: TGTGCCAGTAGTATCATCCGACAGGGGAGTCATAATGGCTACACCTTC.

The CDR3, as DNA: TGTGCCAGCAGTTTGAGTGGGACAGGGTCTGAAAAACTGTTTTTT. Translation gives CASSLSGTGSEKLFF. The rearrangement links TRBV28 to TRBJ1-4; TRBD1 agrees at 9 bases. V lost 3 bases to trimming and J lost 7 bases; unmatched junction nucleotides: 6. Germline V gene lookup returns CDR1 MDHEN and CDR2 SYDVKM. This CDR3 contains 15 residues.

Here the CDR3 reads CASSVGTGASYEQYF. The CDR3 bases are TGTGCCAGCAGCGTGGGGACAGGAGCAAGCTACGAGCAGTACTTC. The chain links TRBV9 to TRBJ2-7; 8 positions match TRBD1. CDR1 is SGDLS, CDR2 YYNGEE, per germline. V lost 2 bases, J lost 3 bases, and 7 bases stayed unmatched. The CDR3 runs to 15 residues.

The J gene is TRBJ1-1, the V gene TRBV7-2; D is ambiguous. The CDR3 length is 16 residues. From germline, CDR1 is SGHTA and CDR2 FQGNSA. V shed 5 bases and J shed 3 bases, with 19 bases lying between them. The CDR3 reads CASSPRRAGGDTEAFF. Here the CDR3 DNA reads TGTGCCAGCAGCCCTAGGCGCGCGGGCGGCGACACTGAAGCTTTCTTT.

The rearrangement links TRBV3-1 (or the pseudogene TRBV3-2) to TRBJ2-6; no reliable D call. The CDR3 is 15 amino acids. Deletions cut 4 bases from V and 4 bases from J, with 11 bases between. From germline, CDR1 is LGHDT and CDR2 YNNKEL (reference sequence). The CDR3 bases are TGTGCCAGCAGCCCCCCACTGCGGGGGGCCAACGTCCTGACTTTC. It codes for CASSPPLRGANVLTF.

This clone was detected many times. This chain connects TRBV28 to TRBJ1-2; 7 bases match TRBD1. The trim removed 3 bases at V and 4 bases at J, leaving 5 bases unmatched. This CDR3 spans 14 amino acids. Germline V CDR1 and CDR2: MDHEN, SYDVKM. The CDR3: CASSFSAGGYGYTF. As DNA, the CDR3 is TGTGCCAGCAGTTTCTCCGCAGGGGGCTATGGCTACACCTTC.

This chain connects TRBV4-3 to TRBJ1-6, with a tentative D call TRBD1 (6 bases). The V end lost 0 bases, the J end lost 9 bases, and 15 bases lay between the germline ends. There are 16 residues in the CDR3. Per germline, CDR1 LGHNA and CDR2 YSLEER. In nucleotides, the CDR3 is TGCGCCAGCAGCCAAGACTCGGGGGGCGCAGGTTCACCCCTCCACTTT. Translated: CASSQDSGGAGSPLHF.

This chain connects TRBV4-3 to TRBJ2-1; 10 positions agree with TRBD2. The germline V gene encodes CDR1 LGHNA and CDR2 YSLEER. Trimming took 0 bases from V and 4 from J; bases not matched to a gene: 6. The CDR3 runs to 17 residues. CDR3 bases: TGCGCCAGCAGCCAAGATATTGCTAGCGGGAGTTACAATGAGCAGTTCTTC. The encoded protein is CASSQDIASGSYNEQFF.

J is TRBJ2-7 and V is TRBV3-1 (or the pseudogene TRBV3-2), with 9 bases aligning to TRBD1. The CDR3 has 14 amino acids. V shed 3 bases and J 3 bases; nucleotides not matched to a gene: 3. Per germline, CDR1 LGHDT and CDR2 YNNKEL (reference sequence). The CDR3 DNA reads TGTGCCAGCAGCCACGGGACAGGGTTCTACGAGCAGTACTTC. Its protein is CASSHGTGFYEQYF.

This chain connects TRBV19 to TRBJ2-3; the D gene is possibly TRBD1 (5 bases). Germline loops: CDR1 LNHDA, CDR2 SQIVND (reference sequence). The CDR3 loop spans 15 amino acids. The V end lost 1 base, the J end lost 1 base, and 9 bases lay between the germline ends. CDR3 DNA: TGTGCCAGTAGTATAGGACAGCTGGGCACAGATACGCAGTATTTT. This gives the protein CASSIGQLGTDTQYF.

J is TRBJ1-2 and V is TRBV10-3; 9 bases map to TRBD1. This CDR3 contains 14 residues. J gave up 5 bases and V 5 bases, and 6 bases lay outside the gene matches. The germline CDR1 and CDR2 sequences are ENHRY and SYGVKD. The DNA for the CDR3 is TGTGCCATCAGTCTGGACAGGGGTTATTATGGCTACACCTTC. Protein sequence: CAISLDRGYYGYTF.